This TCR beta chain was identified in a study of blood T cell repertoires in COVID-19. About the research overall: Whether acute or convalescent, the COVID-19 samples came from the United States, Italy and Spain. The analysed material was cDNA or gDNA that came from T cells, B-cell-depleted T cells, or PBMCs.

Method: immunoSEQ multiplex PCR; TCRdb's copy keeps in-frame clones and lacks some. The repertoire has 120,000 or so clones, roughly nine tenths of them found once; the top ten carry roughly 7.9%. The CDR3 totals 12 residues. Looked up from germline, CDR1 is SNHLY and CDR2 is FYNNEI. The chain employs TRBV2 and TRBJ2-1, with a weak D call TRBD2 (7 bases). Source material: peripheral blood. The TCR originated in a man between 70 and 80 years old who had recovered from COVID-19. CDR3 residues: CGGGGGYNEQFF. Written as DNA, the CDR3 is TGTGGAGGGGGGGGCGGCTACAATGAGCAGTTCTTC.